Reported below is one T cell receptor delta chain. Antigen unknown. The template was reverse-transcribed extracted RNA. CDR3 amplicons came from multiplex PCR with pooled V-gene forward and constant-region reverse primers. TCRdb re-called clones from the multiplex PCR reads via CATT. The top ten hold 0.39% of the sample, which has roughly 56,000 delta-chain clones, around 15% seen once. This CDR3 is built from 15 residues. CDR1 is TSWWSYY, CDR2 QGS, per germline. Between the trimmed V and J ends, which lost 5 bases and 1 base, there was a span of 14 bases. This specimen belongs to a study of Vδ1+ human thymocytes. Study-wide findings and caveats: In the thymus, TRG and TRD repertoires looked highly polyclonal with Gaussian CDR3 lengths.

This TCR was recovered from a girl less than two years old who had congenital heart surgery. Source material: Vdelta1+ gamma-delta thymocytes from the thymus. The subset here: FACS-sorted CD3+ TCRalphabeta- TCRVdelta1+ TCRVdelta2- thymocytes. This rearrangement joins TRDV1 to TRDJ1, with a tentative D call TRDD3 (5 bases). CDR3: CALGNPHWSTDKLIF. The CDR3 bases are TGTGCTCTTGGGAATCCCCACTGGAGCACCGATAAACTCATCTTT.